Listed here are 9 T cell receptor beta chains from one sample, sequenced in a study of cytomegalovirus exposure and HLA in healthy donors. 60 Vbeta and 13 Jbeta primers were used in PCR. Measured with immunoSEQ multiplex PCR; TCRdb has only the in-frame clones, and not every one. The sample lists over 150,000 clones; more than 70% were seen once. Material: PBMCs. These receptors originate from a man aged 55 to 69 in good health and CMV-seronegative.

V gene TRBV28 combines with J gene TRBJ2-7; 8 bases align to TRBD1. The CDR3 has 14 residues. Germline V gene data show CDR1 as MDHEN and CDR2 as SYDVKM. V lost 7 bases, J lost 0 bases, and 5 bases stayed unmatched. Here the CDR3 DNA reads TGTGCCAGCATACCGGGACAGGTCTCCTACGAGCAGTACTTC. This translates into CASIPGQVSYEQYF.

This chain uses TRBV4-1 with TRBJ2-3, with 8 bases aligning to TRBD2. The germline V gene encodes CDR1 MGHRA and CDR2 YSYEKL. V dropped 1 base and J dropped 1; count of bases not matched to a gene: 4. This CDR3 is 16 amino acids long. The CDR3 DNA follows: TGCGCCAGCAGCCAAGGGGGACTAGGGGGCACAGATACGCAGTATTTT. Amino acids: CASSQGGLGGTDTQYF.

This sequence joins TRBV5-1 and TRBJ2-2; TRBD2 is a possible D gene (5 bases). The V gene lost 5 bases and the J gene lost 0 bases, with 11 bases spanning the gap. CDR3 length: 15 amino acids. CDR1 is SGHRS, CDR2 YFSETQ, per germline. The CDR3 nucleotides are TGCGCCAGCAGGACGACGGGATCGAACACCGGGGAGCTGTTTTTT. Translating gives CASRTTGSNTGELFF.

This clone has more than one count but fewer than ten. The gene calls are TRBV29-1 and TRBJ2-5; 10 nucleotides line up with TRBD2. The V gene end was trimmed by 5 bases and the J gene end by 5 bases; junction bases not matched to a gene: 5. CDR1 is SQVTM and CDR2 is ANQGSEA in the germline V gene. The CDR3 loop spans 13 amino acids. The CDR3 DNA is TGCAGCGTTCCGGGACTAGCGTTGGAGACCCAGTACTTC. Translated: CSVPGLALETQYF.

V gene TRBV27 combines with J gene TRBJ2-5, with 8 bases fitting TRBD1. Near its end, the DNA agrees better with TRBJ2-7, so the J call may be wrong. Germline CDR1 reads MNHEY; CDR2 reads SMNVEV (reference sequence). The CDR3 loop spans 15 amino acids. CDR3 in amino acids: CASSSPGQGNHEQYF. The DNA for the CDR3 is TGTGCCAGCAGTTCACCCGGACAGGGAAACCACGAGCAGTACTTC.

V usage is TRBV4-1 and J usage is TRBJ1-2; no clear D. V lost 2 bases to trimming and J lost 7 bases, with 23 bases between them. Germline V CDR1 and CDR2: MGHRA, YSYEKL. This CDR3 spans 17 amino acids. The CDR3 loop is CASSQNRQSSPMGGYTF. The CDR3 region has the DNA TGCGCCAGCAGCCAAAATAGACAATCCTCACCTATGGGTGGCTACACCTTC.

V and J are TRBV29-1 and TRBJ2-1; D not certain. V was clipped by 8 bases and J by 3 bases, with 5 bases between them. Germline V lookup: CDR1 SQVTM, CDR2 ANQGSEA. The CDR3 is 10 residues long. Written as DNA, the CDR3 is TGCAGCACTCACTACAATGAGCAGTTCTTC. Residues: CSTHYNEQFF.

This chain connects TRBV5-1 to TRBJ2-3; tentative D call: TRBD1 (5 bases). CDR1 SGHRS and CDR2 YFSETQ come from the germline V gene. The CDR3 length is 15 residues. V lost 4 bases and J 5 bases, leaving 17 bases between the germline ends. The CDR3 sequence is CASSPGQGSQDTQYF. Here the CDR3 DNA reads TGCGCCAGCAGCCCCGGGCAGGGTAGTCAAGATACGCAGTATTTT.

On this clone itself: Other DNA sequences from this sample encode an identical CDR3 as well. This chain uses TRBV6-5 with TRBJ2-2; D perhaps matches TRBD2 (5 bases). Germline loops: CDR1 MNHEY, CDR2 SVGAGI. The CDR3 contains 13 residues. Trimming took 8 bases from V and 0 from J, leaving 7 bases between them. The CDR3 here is CASRGPNTGELFF. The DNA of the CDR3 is TGTGCCAGCCGGGGTCCGAACACCGGGGAGCTGTTTTTT.